This TCR beta chain was recovered during a study of shared clonotypes between healthy human individuals. In regard to this clone: Its target is unknown.

The CDR3 contains 16 residues. Trimming took 9 bases from V and 5 from J; bases not matched to a gene: 16. CDR1 is MNHEY, CDR2 SMNVEV, per germline (reference sequence). Terminally differentiated effector memory CD45RA+ cells were excluded from the naive CD8 cells, which were CD45RO-negative and positively selected for CCR7. Participating donors were healthy, HIV-negative adults free of recent acute infections or vaccinations. Broader study findings: Rarefaction exposed incomplete sorted-subset sequencing despite large depth.

Generated by immunoSEQ multiplex PCR, the TCRdb table keeps only in-frame clones and is missing some. The sample has more than 550,000 clones, 92% seen once; the top ten hold approximately 22%. The TCR originated in a man younger than 45 in good health. The chain carries TRBV27 and TRBJ2-7, with TRBD2 matching over 10 bases. The specimen sequenced was naive CD8+ T cells sorted from blood. For the CDR3, the DNA is TGTGCCAGTCTTACCCGTTCTAGCGGGAGAGTCAACGAGCAGTACTTC. Translating gives CASLTRSSGRVNEQYF.